Listed below are T cell receptor beta chains from one sample, sequenced in a study of cytomegalovirus exposure and HLA in healthy donors. Method: immunoSEQ multiplex PCR; TCRdb's copy keeps in-frame clones and lacks some. The repertoire has 80,000 to 100,000 clones, 60% to 80% of them found once; the top ten carry about 3.3%. The sequencing input was PBMCs. The receptors originated from a man aged 40-55 years in good health and CMV-seronegative. CDR3s include the opening cysteine and the closing phenylalanine or tryptophan. The order of the fields is CDR3 protein, CDR3 DNA, J gene, V gene, CDR3 length, clone size, D gene. The D gene is left open where the match is weak. Clone size, where shown, is once, few, many, or a class for clones that have expanded.

CDR3aa: CASSTPGVAYEQYF
CDR3nt: TGTGCCAGCTCAACCCCGGGGGTAGCCTACGAGCAGTACTTC
j_gene: TRBJ2-7
v_gene: TRBV18
len: 14
abundance: .
d_gene: .

CDR3aa: CASSLRGGDGRQLVYEQYF
CDR3nt: TGCGCCAGCAGCTTGAGAGGAGGAGACGGGAGACAGCTCGTCTACGAGCAGTACTTC
j_gene: TRBJ2-7
v_gene: TRBV5-1
len: 19
abundance: .
d_gene: .

CDR3aa: CASRSLAVSYNEQFF
CDR3nt: TGTGCCAGCAGGTCCCTAGCGGTCTCCTACAATGAGCAGTTCTTC
j_gene: TRBJ2-1
v_gene: TRBV6-1
len: 15
abundance: once
d_gene: TRBD2

CDR3aa: CASSFRGGGYEQYF
CDR3nt: TGTGCCAGCAGTTTCCGCGGGGGGGGCTACGAGCAGTACTTC
j_gene: TRBJ2-7
v_gene: TRBV28
len: 14
abundance: few
d_gene: TRBD2

CDR3aa: CASSQLDRGYTEAFF
CDR3nt: TGTGCCAGCAGCCAGCTAGACAGGGGCTACACTGAAGCTTTCTTT
j_gene: TRBJ1-1
v_gene: TRBV14
len: 15
abundance: .
d_gene: TRBD1

CDR3aa: CASSLQGLNTEAFF
CDR3nt: TGTGCCAGCAGCCTACAGGGTTTGAACACTGAAGCTTTCTTT
j_gene: TRBJ1-1
v_gene: TRBV7-2
len: 14
abundance: .
d_gene: .

CDR3aa: CAWDGQGYEQYF
CDR3nt: TGTGCCTGGGATGGACAGGGCTACGAGCAGTACTTC
j_gene: TRBJ2-7
v_gene: TRBV30
len: 12
abundance: few
d_gene: TRBD1

CDR3aa: CASSLALAATQETQYF
CDR3nt: TGTGCCAGCAGCTTAGCGCTAGCGGCGACCCAAGAGACCCAGTACTTC
j_gene: TRBJ2-5
v_gene: TRBV7-9
len: 16
abundance: .
d_gene: TRBD2

CDR3aa: CASSVAGFEYEQYF
CDR3nt: TGTGCCAGTAGTGTGGCAGGGTTTGAGTACGAGCAGTACTTC
j_gene: TRBJ2-7
v_gene: TRBV19
len: 14
abundance: .
d_gene: .

CDR3aa: CASRDQGQVLGGNTGELFF
CDR3nt: TGCGCCAGCAGAGACCAGGGACAGGTCTTAGGGGGGAACACCGGGGAGCTGTTTTTT
j_gene: TRBJ2-2
v_gene: TRBV5-1
len: 19
abundance: .
d_gene: TRBD1

CDR3aa: CASSVEDRGNEQFF
CDR3nt: TGTGCCAGCAGCGTAGAGGACAGGGGAAATGAGCAGTTCTTC
j_gene: TRBJ2-1
v_gene: TRBV9
len: 14
abundance: .
d_gene: TRBD1

CDR3aa: CASSTRDQLEGYTF
CDR3nt: TGTGCCAGTAGTACGAGGGATCAGTTAGAGGGCTACACCTTC
j_gene: TRBJ1-2
v_gene: TRBV19
len: 14
abundance: few
d_gene: .

CDR3aa: CASSVEAGDGTQYF
CDR3nt: TGTGCCAGCAGCGTAGAGGCGGGAGACGGGACCCAGTACTTC
j_gene: TRBJ2-5
v_gene: TRBV9
len: 14
abundance: .
d_gene: TRBD2

CDR3aa: CASSTGTAQGTQYF
CDR3nt: TGTGCCAGCAGCACAGGGACAGCACAAGGGACCCAGTACTTC
j_gene: TRBJ2-5
v_gene: TRBV5-4
len: 14
abundance: .
d_gene: TRBD1

CDR3aa: CASRPAAGEGPSGANVLTF
CDR3nt: TGTGCCTCCAGACCCGCGGCAGGGGAGGGCCCCTCTGGGGCCAACGTCCTGACTTTC
j_gene: TRBJ2-6
v_gene: TRBV30
len: 19
abundance: few
d_gene: .

CDR3aa: CASSRTTNEQFF
CDR3nt: TGTGCCAGCAGTCGGACTACCAATGAGCAGTTCTTC
j_gene: TRBJ2-1
v_gene: TRBV27
len: 12
abundance: .
d_gene: .

CDR3aa: CASSLTGSHTNSYEQYF
CDR3nt: TGCGCCAGCAGCTTAACAGGGTCCCACACTAATTCCTACGAGCAGTACTTC
j_gene: TRBJ2-7
v_gene: TRBV5-1
len: 17
abundance: .
d_gene: .

CDR3aa: CASGSLAESSYNEQFF
CDR3nt: TGTGCTAGTGGTTCCCTAGCGGAGAGCTCCTACAATGAGCAGTTCTTC
j_gene: TRBJ2-1
v_gene: TRBV12-5
len: 16
abundance: .
d_gene: TRBD2

CDR3aa: CASTDRTYEQYF
CDR3nt: TGTGCCAGCACCGACAGGACCTACGAGCAGTACTTC
j_gene: TRBJ2-7
v_gene: TRBV28
len: 12
abundance: .
d_gene: .

CDR3aa: CASSLERETEAFF
CDR3nt: TGTGCCAGCAGCTTGGAAAGGGAGACTGAAGCTTTCTTT
j_gene: TRBJ1-1
v_gene: TRBV5-6
len: 13
abundance: .
d_gene: .

CDR3aa: CASSYSERGGSYEQYF
CDR3nt: TGTGCCAGCAGTTACTCGGAGCGGGGGGGATCCTACGAGCAGTACTTC
j_gene: TRBJ2-7
v_gene: TRBV6-6
len: 16
abundance: .
d_gene: TRBD2

CDR3aa: CASSIGTGLEGYTF
CDR3nt: TGTGCCAGCAGCATCGGGACAGGGTTGGAGGGCTACACCTTC
j_gene: TRBJ1-2
v_gene: TRBV11-2
len: 14
abundance: .
d_gene: TRBD1

CDR3aa: CASSPSSGQGTNEQYF
CDR3nt: TGCGCCAGCAGTCCAAGTTCGGGACAGGGGACGAATGAGCAGTACTTC
j_gene: TRBJ2-7
v_gene: TRBV10-1
len: 16
abundance: .
d_gene: TRBD1

CDR3aa: CASSQDEGQGNSPLHF
CDR3nt: TGTGCCAGCAGCCAAGATGAGGGACAGGGTAATTCACCCCTCCACTTT
j_gene: TRBJ1-6
v_gene: TRBV4-2
len: 16
abundance: .
d_gene: TRBD1

CDR3aa: CASSEGTGGGNTIYF
CDR3nt: TGTGCCAGCAGTGAAGGGACAGGGGGTGGAAACACCATATATTTT
j_gene: TRBJ1-3
v_gene: TRBV6-1
len: 15
abundance: many
d_gene: TRBD1

CDR3aa: CASSLGGGRNTEAFF
CDR3nt: TGCGCCAGCAGCTTGGGGGGCGGACGGAACACTGAAGCTTTCTTT
j_gene: TRBJ1-1
v_gene: TRBV5-1
len: 15
abundance: .
d_gene: .

CDR3aa: CASNDRNSNQPQHF
CDR3nt: TGTGCCAGCAATGACAGGAATAGCAATCAGCCCCAGCATTTT
j_gene: TRBJ1-5
v_gene: TRBV28
len: 14
abundance: .
d_gene: .

CDR3aa: CASSLAVAGAGETQYF
CDR3nt: TGCGCCAGCAGCTTGGCTGTAGCAGGGGCGGGAGAGACCCAGTACTTC
j_gene: TRBJ2-5
v_gene: TRBV5-1
len: 16
abundance: .
d_gene: .

CDR3aa: CASSSRLAATYEQYF
CDR3nt: TGTGCCAGCAGTTCCAGACTAGCGGCAACCTACGAGCAGTACTTC
j_gene: TRBJ2-7
v_gene: TRBV27
len: 15
abundance: few
d_gene: TRBD2

CDR3aa: CASSGTGKAQETQYF
CDR3nt: TGTGCCAGCAGTGGGACAGGGAAGGCCCAAGAGACCCAGTACTTC
j_gene: TRBJ2-5
v_gene: TRBV6-5
len: 15
abundance: .
d_gene: TRBD1

CDR3aa: CATTRDRAAYEQYF
CDR3nt: TGTGCCACCACACGTGACAGGGCCGCCTACGAGCAGTACTTC
j_gene: TRBJ2-7
v_gene: TRBV5-4
len: 14
abundance: few
d_gene: TRBD1

CDR3aa: CASSSGTSGAGETQYF
CDR3nt: TGTGCCAGCAGCAGCGGGACTAGCGGGGCCGGGGAGACCCAGTACTTC
j_gene: TRBJ2-5
v_gene: TRBV7-8
len: 16
abundance: few
d_gene: TRBD2

CDR3aa: CASNGHWIPREKLFF
CDR3nt: TGTGCCAGCAACGGACACTGGATTCCCCGGGAAAAACTGTTTTTT
j_gene: TRBJ1-4
v_gene: TRBV6-1
len: 15
abundance: .
d_gene: .

CDR3aa: CASRLAGGSYNEQFF
CDR3nt: TGTGCCAGCAGACTAGCGGGAGGCTCCTACAATGAGCAGTTCTTC
j_gene: TRBJ2-1
v_gene: TRBV6-5
len: 15
abundance: .
d_gene: TRBD2

CDR3aa: CASSLAQRRLSSYNEQFF
CDR3nt: TGTGCCAGCAGCTTGGCCCAACGACGACTGAGCTCCTACAATGAGCAGTTCTTC
j_gene: TRBJ2-1
v_gene: TRBV7-9
len: 18
abundance: .
d_gene: .

CDR3aa: CSVETGFTNEKLFF
CDR3nt: TGCAGCGTTGAAACAGGGTTCACTAATGAAAAACTGTTTTTT
j_gene: TRBJ1-4
v_gene: TRBV29-1
len: 14
abundance: .
d_gene: .

CDR3aa: CASSYRQYFGELFF
CDR3nt: .
j_gene: TRBJ2-2
v_gene: TRBV5-6
len: 14
abundance: .
d_gene: .

CDR3aa: CASKEPSRNEQFF
CDR3nt: TGTGCCAGCAAGGAGCCTTCTCGCAATGAGCAGTTCTTC
j_gene: TRBJ2-1
v_gene: TRBV2
len: 13
abundance: .
d_gene: .

CDR3aa: CASSWTGTSNYEQYF
CDR3nt: TGCGCCAGCAGCTGGACCGGGACTAGCAACTACGAGCAGTACTTC
j_gene: TRBJ2-7
v_gene: TRBV5-1
len: 15
abundance: .
d_gene: TRBD2

CDR3aa: CAISGGQGRSYEQYF
CDR3nt: TGTGCCATCAGTGGGGGACAGGGGAGATCCTACGAGCAGTACTTC
j_gene: TRBJ2-7
v_gene: TRBV10-3
len: 15
abundance: .
d_gene: TRBD1

CDR3aa: CASSAVYNEQFF
CDR3nt: TGCGCCAGCAGTGCGGTCTACAATGAGCAGTTCTTC
j_gene: TRBJ2-1
v_gene: TRBV10-1
len: 12
abundance: .
d_gene: .

CDR3aa: CASSLGQGASYEQYF
CDR3nt: TGTGCCAGCAGCTTAGGACAGGGGGCCTCCTACGAGCAGTACTTC
j_gene: TRBJ2-7
v_gene: TRBV11-3
len: 15
abundance: once
d_gene: TRBD1

CDR3aa: CASQLKTVSGSREQYF
CDR3nt: TGTGCTAGCCAACTCAAAACGGTTAGCGGGAGTCGCGAGCAGTACTTC
j_gene: TRBJ2-7
v_gene: TRBV2
len: 16
abundance: once
d_gene: TRBD2

CDR3aa: CASTTGGRTEAFF
CDR3nt: TGTGCCAGCACTACAGGGGGTCGGACTGAAGCTTTCTTT
j_gene: TRBJ1-1
v_gene: TRBV7-9
len: 13
abundance: .
d_gene: TRBD1

CDR3aa: CTSSQDVPRANQPQHF
CDR3nt: TGCACCAGCAGCCAAGATGTTCCGAGAGCCAATCAGCCCCAGCATTTT
j_gene: TRBJ1-5
v_gene: TRBV1
len: 16
abundance: .
d_gene: .

CDR3aa: CSVEEHRNTEAFF
CDR3nt: TGCAGCGTTGAAGAACACCGAAACACTGAAGCTTTCTTT
j_gene: TRBJ1-1
v_gene: TRBV29-1
len: 13
abundance: .
d_gene: .

CDR3aa: CASSLQGGTTEAFF
CDR3nt: TGTGCCAGCAGTCTCCAGGGTGGTACGACTGAAGCTTTCTTT
j_gene: TRBJ1-1
v_gene: TRBV28
len: 14
abundance: .
d_gene: .

CDR3aa: CATQGLGAKNIQYF
CDR3nt: TGTGCCACCCAGGGGTTGGGGGCCAAAAACATTCAGTACTTC
j_gene: TRBJ2-4
v_gene: TRBV6-1
len: 14
abundance: .
d_gene: .

CDR3aa: CASSSAGEGTEAFF
CDR3nt: TGCGCCAGCAGCTCGGCAGGGGAGGGGACTGAAGCTTTCTTT
j_gene: TRBJ1-1
v_gene: TRBV5-1
len: 14
abundance: few
d_gene: .

CDR3aa: CASSLREGVGVFNQPQHF
CDR3nt: TGTGCCAGCAGCCTCCGTGAGGGGGTTGGTGTTTTTAATCAGCCCCAGCATTTT
j_gene: TRBJ1-5
v_gene: TRBV28
len: 18
abundance: .
d_gene: .

CDR3aa: CAYEGVLDQPQHF
CDR3nt: TGTGCCTACGAAGGGGTCTTGGATCAGCCCCAGCATTTT
j_gene: TRBJ1-5
v_gene: TRBV5-3
len: 13
abundance: .
d_gene: .

CDR3aa: CASSVGSTGDNQPQHF
CDR3nt: TGTGCCAGCAGCGTAGGCTCGACAGGGGACAATCAGCCCCAGCATTTT
j_gene: TRBJ1-5
v_gene: TRBV9
len: 16
abundance: few
d_gene: TRBD1

CDR3aa: CASSSWTGLGKNIQYF
CDR3nt: TGTGCCAGCAGCTCGTGGACAGGGCTGGGCAAAAACATTCAGTACTTC
j_gene: TRBJ2-4
v_gene: TRBV5-6
len: 16
abundance: .
d_gene: TRBD1

CDR3aa: CAIRTGGAYPEAFF
CDR3nt: TGTGCCATCAGGACAGGGGGCGCATACCCTGAAGCTTTCTTT
j_gene: TRBJ1-1
v_gene: TRBV10-3
len: 14
abundance: .
d_gene: TRBD1

CDR3aa: CASSGGPGQETQYF
CDR3nt: TGTGCCAGCAGTGGAGGGCCAGGTCAAGAGACCCAGTACTTC
j_gene: TRBJ2-5
v_gene: TRBV2
len: 14
abundance: .
d_gene: .